Listed here is a single T cell receptor beta chain. The antigen remains undetermined. The sample is drawn from a study of immune cell composition in non-small cell lung cancer. Findings of the study overall: Tumour TCR-beta clonality showed no significant link to smoking pack-years. TIL tumour reactivity correlated with maximal tumour-associated clone frequency in adenocarcinoma. Clones >0.5% enriched in tumour were rarer in adenocarcinoma (around 35%) than squamous (approximately 75%).

Method: immunoSEQ multiplex PCR; TCRdb's copy keeps in-frame clones and lacks some. The sample has roughly 6,600 clones, under 75% seen once; the top ten hold 4% to 5.5%. Sequences were obtained from lung tumor tissue. This sequence was found in a human donor with non-small cell lung cancer.

The CDR3 here is CASNRGPLSYEQYF. The CDR3 DNA reads as TGTGCCAGCAACAGGGGGCCGCTGTCCTACGAGCAGTACTTC. The chain combines TRBV9 with TRBJ2-7, with 9 bases matching TRBD1. The CDR3 has 14 residues. The V gene end was trimmed by 6 bases and the J gene end by 1 base; junction bases not matched to a gene: 5. Germline V CDR1 and CDR2: SGDLS, YYNGEE.